Reported below is one T cell receptor (beta chain). Its antigen is as yet unknown. The data originate from a study of cytomegalovirus exposure and HLA in healthy donors. This CDR3 is 15 amino acids long. V was shortened by 10 bases and J by 0 bases, with 15 bases between the two germline ends. In germline, CDR1 is MNHNS, CDR2 SASEGT. The PCR ran on 60 Vbeta and 13 Jbeta primers. The method was immunoSEQ multiplex PCR; TCRdb's version includes in-frame clones alone and lacks a portion of them. In the table there are 200,000 to 250,000 clones, about 70% of which are singletons. Findings and caveats of the study: Segments of the TCR beta V type were, in most cases, productive about 90% or about 30% of the time in an earlier analysis.

What was sequenced was PBMCs. This chain uses TRBV6-1 with TRBJ1-4, with TRBD1 as a possible D gene (6 bases). The receptor's source is a woman in her twenties or thirties in good health and CMV-seronegative. The CDR3 sequence is CATQFTGPTNEKLFF. The CDR3 DNA reads TGTGCCACCCAATTTACAGGGCCAACTAATGAAAAACTGTTTTTT.